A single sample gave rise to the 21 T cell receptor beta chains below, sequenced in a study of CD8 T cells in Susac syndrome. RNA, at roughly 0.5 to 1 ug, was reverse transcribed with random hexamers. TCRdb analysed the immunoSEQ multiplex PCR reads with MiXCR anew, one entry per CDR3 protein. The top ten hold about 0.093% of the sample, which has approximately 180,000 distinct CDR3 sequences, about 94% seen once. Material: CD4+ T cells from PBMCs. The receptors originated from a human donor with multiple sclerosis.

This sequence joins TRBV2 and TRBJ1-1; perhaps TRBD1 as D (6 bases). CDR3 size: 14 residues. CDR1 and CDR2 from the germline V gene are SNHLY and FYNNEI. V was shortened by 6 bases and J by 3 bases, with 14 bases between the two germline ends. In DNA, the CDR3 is TGTGCCAGCAGCCTCAATAGGGGGGACACTGAAGCTTTCTTT. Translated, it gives CASSLNRGDTEAFF.

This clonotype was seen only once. As DNA, the CDR3 is TGCAGTGCTAGAGATACGCTTGAGAACACCATATATTTT. Residues: CSARDTLENTIYF. J is TRBJ1-3 and V is TRBV20-1; D is ambiguous. Germline CDR1 is DFQATT and CDR2 is SNEGSKA (reference sequence). The ends were cut back, 0 bases at V and 7 bases at J, with 10 bases in the middle. The CDR3 is 13 amino acids.

The CDR3 nucleotides are TGCAGTGCTAGAGATGGATGGGAGAATTCACCCCTCCACTTT. Amino acids: CSARDGWENSPLHF. The V and J genes are TRBV20-1 and TRBJ1-6, with unresolved D. Trimming removed 0 bases from V and 7 bases from J, with 10 bases in between. The germline CDR1 and CDR2 sequences are DFQATT and SNEGSKA (reference sequence). The CDR3 loop spans 14 amino acids.

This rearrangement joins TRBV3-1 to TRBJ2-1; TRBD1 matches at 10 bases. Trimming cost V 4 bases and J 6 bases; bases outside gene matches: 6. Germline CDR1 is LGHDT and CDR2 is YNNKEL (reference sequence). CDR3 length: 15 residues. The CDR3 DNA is TGTGCCAGCAGCCGGCGACAGGGGGCGGTCAATGAGCAGTTCTTC. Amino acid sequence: CASSRRQGAVNEQFF.

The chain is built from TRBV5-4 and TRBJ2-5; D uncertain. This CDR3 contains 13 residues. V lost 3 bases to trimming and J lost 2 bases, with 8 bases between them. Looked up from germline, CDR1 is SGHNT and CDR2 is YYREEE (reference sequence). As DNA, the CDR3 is TGTGCCAGCAGCTCCCCCCTACAAGAGACCCAGTACTTC. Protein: CASSSPLQETQYF.

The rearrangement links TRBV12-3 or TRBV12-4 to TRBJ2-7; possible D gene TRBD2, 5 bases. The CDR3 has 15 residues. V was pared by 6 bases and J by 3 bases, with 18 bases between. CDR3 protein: CASSRRGSELYEQYF. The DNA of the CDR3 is TGTGCCAGCAGCCGCCGCGGGTCTGAACTCTACGAGCAGTACTTC.

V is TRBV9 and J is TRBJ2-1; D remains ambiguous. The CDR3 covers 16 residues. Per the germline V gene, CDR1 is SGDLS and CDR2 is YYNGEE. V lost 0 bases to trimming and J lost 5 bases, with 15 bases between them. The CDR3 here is CASSVGVRQTDNEQFF. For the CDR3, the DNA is TGTGCCAGCAGCGTAGGGGTAAGGCAGACTGACAATGAGCAGTTCTTC.

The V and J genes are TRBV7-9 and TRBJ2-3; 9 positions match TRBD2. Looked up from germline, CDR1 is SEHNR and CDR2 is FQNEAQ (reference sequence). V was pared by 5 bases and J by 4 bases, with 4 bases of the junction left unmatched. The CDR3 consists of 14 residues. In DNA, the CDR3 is TGTGCCAGCAGCCAGCGGGGGGCCCCAGATACGCAGTATTTT. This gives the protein CASSQRGAPDTQYF.

Here the CDR3 reads CSARPWNTEAFF. The CDR3 nucleotides are TGCAGTGCTAGACCTTGGAACACTGAAGCTTTCTTT. The chain recombines TRBV20-1 with TRBJ1-1; D is unresolved. Germline V gives CDR1 DFQATT, CDR2 SNEGSKA (reference sequence). V lost 2 bases, J lost 1 base, and 5 bases lay in between. This CDR3 spans 12 amino acids.

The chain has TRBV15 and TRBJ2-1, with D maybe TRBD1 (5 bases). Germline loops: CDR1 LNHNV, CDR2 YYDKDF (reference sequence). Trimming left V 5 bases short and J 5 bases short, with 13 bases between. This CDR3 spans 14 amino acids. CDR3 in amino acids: CATSGWRTNNEQFF. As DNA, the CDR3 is TGTGCCACCAGCGGTTGGCGGACAAACAATGAGCAGTTCTTC.

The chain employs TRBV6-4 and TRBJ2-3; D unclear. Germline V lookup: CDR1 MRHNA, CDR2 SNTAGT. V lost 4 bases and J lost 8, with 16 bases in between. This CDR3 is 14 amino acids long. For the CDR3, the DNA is TGTGCCAGCAGTGCCGGCGCAGGCACGATTACGCAGTATTTT. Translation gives CASSAGAGTITQYF.

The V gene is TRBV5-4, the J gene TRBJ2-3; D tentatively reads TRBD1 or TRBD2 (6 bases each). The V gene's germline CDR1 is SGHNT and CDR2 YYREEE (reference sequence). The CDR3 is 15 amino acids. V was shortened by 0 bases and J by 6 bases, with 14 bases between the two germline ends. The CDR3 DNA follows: TGTGCCAGCAGCTTGGATGCCGGGGGCAAGGATACGCAGTATTTT. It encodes CASSLDAGGKDTQYF.

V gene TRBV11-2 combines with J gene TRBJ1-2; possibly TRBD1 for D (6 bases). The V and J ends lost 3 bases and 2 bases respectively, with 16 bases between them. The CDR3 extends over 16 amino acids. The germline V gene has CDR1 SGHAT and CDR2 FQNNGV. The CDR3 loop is CASSLKGGYSNYGYTF. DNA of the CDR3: TGTGCCAGCAGCTTGAAGGGGGGCTACTCAAACTATGGCTACACCTTC.

The DNA of the CDR3 is TGTGCCTGGGGGTGGCGAATTAGGACGGAGGCCCGCTATGGCTACACCTTC. The encoded protein is CAWGWRIRTEARYGYTF. The rearrangement uses TRBV30 and TRBJ1-2; D gene ambiguous. Trimming left V 5 bases short and J 4 bases short, with 26 bases between. The CDR3 spans 17 residues. CDR1 and CDR2 (germline): GTSNPN, SVGIG (reference sequence).

DNA for the CDR3: TGTGCCTGGAGTCTTTCCGGGACAGGGGTATCAACCCTCCACTTT. This sequence encodes CAWSLSGTGVSTLHF. This chain connects TRBV30 to TRBJ1-6, with TRBD1 matching 10 bases. The CDR3 has 15 amino acids. After removal of 2 bases from V and 14 bases from J, the junction contained 12 bases not matched to a gene. Germline V lookup: CDR1 GTSNPN, CDR2 SVGIG (reference sequence).

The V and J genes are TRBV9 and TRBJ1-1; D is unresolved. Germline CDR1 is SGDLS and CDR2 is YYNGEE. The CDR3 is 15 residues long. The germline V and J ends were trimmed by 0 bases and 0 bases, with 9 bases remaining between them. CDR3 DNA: TGTGCCAGCAGCGTAGCACTGGGAATGAACACTGAAGCTTTCTTT. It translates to CASSVALGMNTEAFF.

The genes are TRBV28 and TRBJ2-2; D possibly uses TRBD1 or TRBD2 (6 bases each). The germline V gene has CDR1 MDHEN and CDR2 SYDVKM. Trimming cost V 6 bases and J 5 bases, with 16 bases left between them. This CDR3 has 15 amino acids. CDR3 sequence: CASRKWGANTGELFF. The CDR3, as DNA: TGTGCCAGCAGAAAATGGGGGGCTAATACCGGGGAGCTGTTTTTT. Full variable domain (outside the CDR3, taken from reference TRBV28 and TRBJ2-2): DVKVTQSSRYLVKRTGEKVFLECVQDMDHENMFWYRQDPGLGLRLIYFSYDVKMKEKGDIPEGYSVSREKKERFSLILESASTNQTSMYLCASRKWGANTGELFFGEGSRLTVL.

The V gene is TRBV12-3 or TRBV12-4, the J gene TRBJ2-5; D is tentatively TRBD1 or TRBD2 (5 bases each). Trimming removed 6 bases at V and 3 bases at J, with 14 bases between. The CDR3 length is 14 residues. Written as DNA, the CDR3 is TGTGCCAGCAGCCGGGACCAAATGGAAGAGACCCAGTACTTC. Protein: CASSRDQMEETQYF.

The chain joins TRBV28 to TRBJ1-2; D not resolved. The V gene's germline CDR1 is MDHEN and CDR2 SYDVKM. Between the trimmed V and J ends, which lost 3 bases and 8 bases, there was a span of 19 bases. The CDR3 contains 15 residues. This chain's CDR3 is CASSFRDHRESGYTF. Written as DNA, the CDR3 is TGTGCCAGCAGTTTCCGCGACCACCGGGAGAGCGGCTACACCTTC.

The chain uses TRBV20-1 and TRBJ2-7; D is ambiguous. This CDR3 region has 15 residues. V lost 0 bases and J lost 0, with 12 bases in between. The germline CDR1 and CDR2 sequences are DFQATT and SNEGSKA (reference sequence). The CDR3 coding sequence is TGCAGTGCTAGAGATCAAAACCGATACTCCTACGAGCAGTACTTC. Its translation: CSARDQNRYSYEQYF.

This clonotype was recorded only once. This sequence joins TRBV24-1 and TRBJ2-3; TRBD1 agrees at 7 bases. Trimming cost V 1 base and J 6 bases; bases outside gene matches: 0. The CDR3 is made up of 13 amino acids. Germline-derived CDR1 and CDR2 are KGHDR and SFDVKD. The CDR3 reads CATSDFRGDTQYF. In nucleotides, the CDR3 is TGTGCCACCAGTGATTTCAGGGGGGATACGCAGTATTTT.